This T cell receptor (beta chain) was identified in a study of blood T cells in healthy people across ages. The use of a sample-barcoded 5' primer and a J-beta primer mix characterized a second PCR of about 7 to 12 cycles. From the 5' RACE reads, TCRdb called clonotypes with MiXCR, one entry per CDR3 protein. This table has approximately 800,000 distinct CDR3 sequences, roughly 25% appearing once. Germline V gene sequence: CDR1 LGHDT, CDR2 YNNKEL (reference sequence). CDR3 length equals 16 residues. The V end was cut by 1 base, the J end by 0 bases, with 12 bases between. This sample was shared with a second study, whose subject was T cells of mothers and their children.

Sequencing was performed on blood. The sequence was collected from a boy aged 10-17 years in good health. V and J are TRBV3-1 and TRBJ1-1, with D possibly TRBD1 on 6 matching bases. The CDR3 sequence: CASSQAGTSMNTEAFF. DNA for the CDR3: TGTGCCAGCAGCCAAGCCGGGACATCCATGAACACTGAAGCTTTCTTT.